The 10 T cell receptor beta chains given below trace back to one sample, sequenced in a study of T cell repertoires in cytomegalovirus infection. TCRdb reanalysed the reads using MiXCR and keeps one entry per CDR3 protein. The sample yields a few hundred thousand distinct CDR3 sequences, roughly an eighth seen once. Input material: PBMCs. The receptors here all came from a human donor in good health (CMV status not recorded). Some clones in this sample may be carry-over from other donors' samples.

There are many counts of this clonotype. The CDR3 DNA is TGTGCCACCAGTACGAACCTCCGGACTACGCAGTATTTT. Translated, it gives CATSTNLRTTQYF. The genes are TRBV24-1 and TRBJ2-3; D unresolved. This CDR3 has 13 residues. V lost 6 bases to trimming and J lost 8 bases, with 14 bases between them. Germline V gives CDR1 KGHDR, CDR2 SFDVKD.

This clonotype showed up many times. This chain connects TRBV7-9 to TRBJ2-5; either TRBD1 or TRBD2 may supply D (5 bases each). V was pared by 2 bases and J by 2 bases, with 12 bases between. Germline CDR1 is SEHNR and CDR2 is FQNEAQ (reference sequence). The CDR3 consists of 15 residues. The CDR3 sequence is CASSLFVEGQETQYF. CDR3 coding DNA: TGTGCCAGCAGCTTATTCGTTGAGGGGCAAGAGACCCAGTACTTC.

This clonotype was observed many times. V is TRBV7-2 and J is TRBJ2-5, with D hard to call. Germline CDR1 and CDR2: SGHTA and FQGNSA. Trimming stripped 4 bases from V and 5 bases from J, with 8 bases between. This CDR3 is 12 amino acids long. The CDR3 coding sequence is TGTGCCAGCAGCTCCCGTCCCGAGACCCAGTACTTC. Amino acids: CASSSRPETQYF. The entire variable domain, with the rest obtained from reference TRBV7-2 and TRBJ2-5, is as follows: GAGVSQSPSNKVTEKGKDVELRCDPISGHTALYWYRQSLGQGLEFLIYFQGNSAPDKSGLPSDRFSAERTGGSVSTLTIQRTQQEDSAVYLCASSSRPETQYFGPGTRLLVL.

This clonotype was counted many times. The J gene is TRBJ2-7, the V gene TRBV6-6; 14 positions agree with TRBD2. CDR1 MNHNY and CDR2 SVGAGI come from the germline V gene (reference sequence). V was pared by 1 base and J by 3 bases, with 5 bases of the junction left unmatched. This CDR3 has 17 amino acids. This CDR3 is CASSYLTSGGAYYEQYF. The CDR3 DNA is TGTGCCAGCAGTTACTTGACTAGCGGGGGGGCGTACTACGAGCAGTACTTC.

V and J are TRBV20-1 and TRBJ1-5; D not certain. CDR1 and CDR2 from the germline V gene are DFQATT and SNEGSKA (reference sequence). CDR3 length equals 14 residues. Trimming pared 0 bases from V and 2 bases from J, leaving 8 bases between. The CDR3 DNA reads TGCAGTGCTAGAGATCTCCGAGGCAATCAGCCCCAGCATTTT. This translates into CSARDLRGNQPQHF.

This clonotype showed up many times. The genes are TRBV28 and TRBJ2-7; D is perhaps TRBD1 (6 bases). Germline CDR1 is MDHEN and CDR2 is SYDVKM. This CDR3 has 14 amino acids. Trimming removed 3 bases at V and 6 bases at J, with 15 bases between. The CDR3 loop is CASSFQGSFGEQYF. The CDR3 nucleotides are TGTGCCAGCAGTTTCCAGGGGAGTTTCGGCGAGCAGTACTTC.

The table lists this clonotype with many counts. The chain employs TRBV7-2 and TRBJ2-5; 7 bases line up with TRBD2. CDR1 and CDR2 (germline): SGHTA, FQGNSA. J gave up 5 bases and V 3 bases, and 6 bases lay outside the gene matches. The CDR3 consists of 14 residues. CDR3 residues: CASSFPTSWETQYF. CDR3 DNA: TGTGCCAGCAGCTTCCCGACTAGCTGGGAGACCCAGTACTTC. Filled out from reference TRBV7-2 and TRBJ2-5, the complete variable domain reads GAGVSQSPSNKVTEKGKDVELRCDPISGHTALYWYRQSLGQGLEFLIYFQGNSAPDKSGLPSDRFSAERTGGSVSTLTIQRTQQEDSAVYLCASSFPTSWETQYFGPGTRLLVL.

This clonotype has more than one count but fewer than ten. This sequence joins TRBV6-1 and TRBJ1-3; possibly TRBD1 for D (5 bases). This CDR3 region has 15 residues. Germline CDR1 MNHNS, CDR2 SASEGT. Trimming pared 2 bases from V and 1 base from J, leaving 9 bases between. Here the CDR3 reads CASSEREGSGNTIYF. The CDR3 region has the DNA TGTGCCAGCAGTGAAAGAGAGGGGTCTGGAAACACCATATATTTT.

This clonotype was counted a few times. The V gene is TRBV7-2, the J gene TRBJ2-5; D is ambiguous. The germline gives CDR1 SGHTA, CDR2 FQGNSA. V was cut by 5 bases and J by 1 base, with 11 bases left in between. CDR3 length equals 14 residues. CDR3 loop: CASSSQVFQETQYF. In nucleotides, the CDR3 is TGTGCCAGCAGCAGCCAGGTCTTCCAAGAGACCCAGTACTTC.

The chain couples TRBV3-1 to TRBJ2-7, with 10 bases lining up with TRBD1. The CDR3 contains 13 residues. The junction had 5 bases not matched to a gene; V was cut back by 4 bases and J by 8 bases. Germline CDR1 LGHDT, CDR2 YNNKEL (reference sequence). CDR3 DNA: TGTGCCAGCAGCCGAATCGACAGGGGGCAGCAGTACTTC. It yields the protein CASSRIDRGQQYF.